The rows below give T cell receptor beta chains drawn from one sample of a study of CD8 T cells in Susac syndrome. TCRdb independently ran MiXCR on the immunoSEQ multiplex PCR reads; one entry per CDR3 protein. Here the sample spans about 280,000 distinct CDR3 sequences, roughly 81% being singletons. Sequenced sample: CD8+ T cells from PBMCs. Every receptor here comes from a human donor with multiple sclerosis. Both conserved end residues are part of each CDR3. D genes are given only for firm matches. Clone size appears in some rows only: once, few, many, or a class for an expanded clone.

j_gene | d_gene | abundance | v_gene | CDR3nt | CDR3aa
TRBJ2-5 | - | - | TRBV28 | TGTGCCAGCACGCAGCCTGTTCAAGAGACCCAGTACTTC | CASTQPVQETQYF
TRBJ1-3 | - | - | TRBV28 | TGTGCCAGCAGTTACGACAGCTCTGGAAACACCATATATTTT | CASSYDSSGNTIYF
TRBJ2-7 | TRBD2 | once | TRBV2 | TGTGCCAGCAGTGAGGTTACTAGCGGAGCCTACGAGCAGTACTTC | CASSEVTSGAYEQYF
TRBJ1-4 | TRBD1 | - | TRBV6-5 | TGTGCCAGCAGTTACTCGTGGACAGGGTTTGAAAAACTGTTTTTT | CASSYSWTGFEKLFF
TRBJ1-2 | - | once | TRBV6-5 | TGTGCCAGCAGTTACTCGGGGTACGATGGCTACACCTTC | CASSYSGYDGYTF
TRBJ1-6 | - | - | TRBV28 | TGTGCCAGCAGTGTCGGTTCACCCCTCCACTTT | CASSVGSPLHF
TRBJ2-7 | - | - | TRBV2 | TGTGCCAGCAGTGGGCAGGGACAGTACTTC | CASSGQGQYF
TRBJ1-4 | - | - | TRBV12-3/TRBV12-4 | TGTGCCAGCAGCCTACAGGGTGGAGATGAAAAACTGTTTTTT | CASSLQGGDEKLFF
TRBJ1-1 | - | few | TRBV9 | TGTGCCAGCAGTCCCCGATCGAACACTGAAGCTTTCTTT | CASSPRSNTEAFF
TRBJ2-4 | - | - | TRBV6-5 | TGTGCCAGCAGTTACCCGGGGGAGGACATTCAGTACTTC | CASSYPGEDIQYF
TRBJ2-5 | TRBD1 | - | TRBV9 | TGTGCCAGCAGCGCCGGACAGGGGAAGGGAGAGACCCAGTACTTC | CASSAGQGKGETQYF
TRBJ2-7 | - | - | TRBV6-2/TRBV6-3 | TGTGCCAGCACCCATTCCCCCTGGGAGCAGTACTTC | CASTHSPWEQYF
TRBJ2-7 | - | - | TRBV30 | TGTGCCGGAGCCGGGGGACATGGAAACGAGCAGTACTTC | CAGAGGHGNEQYF
TRBJ2-7 | TRBD2 | - | TRBV12-3/TRBV12-4 | TGTGCCAGCAGTTTAGCGCCGGGGAGGGGTCCCGGCTACGAGCAGTACTTC | CASSLAPGRGPGYEQYF
TRBJ2-3 | TRBD1 | - | TRBV7-2 | TGTGCCAGCAGCCCCGGGACAGGGGGAACTAGCACAGATACGCAGTATTTT | CASSPGTGGTSTDTQYF
TRBJ1-5 | - | few | TRBV4-3 | TGCGCCAGCAGCGGTAGTACAGAGGGCAATCAGCCCCAGCATTTT | CASSGSTEGNQPQHF
TRBJ1-5 | TRBD1 | - | TRBV28 | TGTGCCAGCATCGGACAGGGGACATATAGCAATCAGCCCCAGCATTTT | CASIGQGTYSNQPQHF
TRBJ2-7 | - | few | TRBV28 | TGTGCCAGCAGTTCTTGGGGTAGCGTGGGGGAGGAGCAGTACTTC | CASSSWGSVGEEQYF
TRBJ2-1 | TRBD2 | - | TRBV24-1 | TGTGCCACCAGTGACTCCCCCCGGACTAGCGGGAGCCGAAATGAGCAGTTCTTC | CATSDSPRTSGSRNEQFF
TRBJ2-6 | TRBD1 | - | TRBV24-1 | TGTGCCACCAGTGATTCGGGACAGCAACTGAGCTCTGGGGCCAACGTCCTGACTTTC | CATSDSGQQLSSGANVLTF
TRBJ2-3 | - | - | TRBV9 | TGTGCCAGCAGCAACCGGGACCCTTCCACAGATACGCAGTATTTT | CASSNRDPSTDTQYF
TRBJ2-1 | TRBD2 | once | TRBV7-9 | TGTGCCAGCAGCTCCGGGACTAGCTATGAGCAGTTCTTC | CASSSGTSYEQFF
TRBJ1-1 | - | - | TRBV28 | TGTGCCAGCAGTTCCCACCGAGGAGGCGAATTTTTAGGGGTACGGCGGAACACTGAAGCTTTCTTT | CASSSHRGGEFLGVRRNTEAFF
TRBJ1-1 | - | - | TRBV27 | TGTGCCAGCAGTTTATACAGGGTAGCTGAAGCTTTCTTT | CASSLYRVAEAFF
TRBJ2-5 | - | - | TRBV28 | TGTGCCAGCAGAACGAAACCATTCTCCCCCCAAGAGACCCAGTACTTC | CASRTKPFSPQETQYF
TRBJ2-7 | TRBD1 | - | TRBV7-9 | TGTGCCAGCAGGACAGGGAAGAAGGAGCAGTACTTC | CASRTGKKEQYF
TRBJ1-4 | - | - | TRBV3-1 | TGTGCCAGCAGCCAAGATCGGGAGCCCATGATTGAAAAACTGTTTTTT | CASSQDREPMIEKLFF
TRBJ2-5 | - | - | TRBV5-4 | TGTGCCAGCAGCCGGGAAAGGGCCGGAGAGACCCAGTACTTC | CASSRERAGETQYF
TRBJ1-1 | - | - | TRBV19 | TGTGCCAGTGGACAGTTGAACACTGAAGCTTTCTTT | CASGQLNTEAFF
TRBJ2-3 | - | - | TRBV3-1 | TGTGCCAGCAGCCAAGTGCCTAACGCGGAGTCAGATACGCAGTATTTT | CASSQVPNAESDTQYF
TRBJ2-2 | - | - | TRBV29-1 | TGCAGCGTTAGTAGCACCGGGGAGCTGTTTTTT | CSVSSTGELFF
TRBJ1-4 | - | - | TRBV30 | TGTGCCTGGGAGGTGGCCGATACCGGGACATTATATGAAAAACTGTTTTTT | CAWEVADTGTLYEKLFF
TRBJ2-1 | TRBD2 | - | TRBV23-1 | TGCGCCAGCAGTCCTAGCGAAAGGACTAGCGGGAGTGCCCACAATGAGCAGTTCTTC | CASSPSERTSGSAHNEQFF
TRBJ2-7 | TRBD2 | - | TRBV14 | TGTGCCAGCAGCATGGGACTAGGGGTTTACGAGCAGTACTTC | CASSMGLGVYEQYF
TRBJ2-7 | - | - | TRBV3-1 | TGTGCCAGCAGCCAAGTGAATGGGAGCATGAGGGAGCAGTACTTC | CASSQVNGSMREQYF
TRBJ2-1 | - | once | TRBV20-1 | TGCAGTGCTAGGACAAGGCCCTCGCGAGTGGACAATGAGCAGTTCTTC | CSARTRPSRVDNEQFF
TRBJ2-1 | - | - | TRBV5-1 | TGCGCCAGCAGAGGCCCCCAGAGGAGCTCCTACAATGAGCAGTTCTTC | CASRGPQRSSYNEQFF
TRBJ2-7 | - | - | TRBV5-1 | TGCGCCAGCAGCCTAGGCCAAAGCGGGTACCTCTCCTACGAGCAGTACTTC | CASSLGQSGYLSYEQYF
TRBJ2-3 | TRBD2 | once | TRBV20-1 | TGCAGTGCTTGGCTAGCGGACTTACCAGATACGCAGTATTTT | CSAWLADLPDTQYF
TRBJ1-5 | - | - | TRBV4-1 | TGCGCCAGCAGCCGGGCCACAGGTGACGGCAATCAGCCCCAGCATTTT | CASSRATGDGNQPQHF
TRBJ2-7 | - | - | TRBV12-3/TRBV12-4 | TGTGCCAGCAGTTCCGGGACGGGGTGGTACGAGCAGTACTTC | CASSSGTGWYEQYF